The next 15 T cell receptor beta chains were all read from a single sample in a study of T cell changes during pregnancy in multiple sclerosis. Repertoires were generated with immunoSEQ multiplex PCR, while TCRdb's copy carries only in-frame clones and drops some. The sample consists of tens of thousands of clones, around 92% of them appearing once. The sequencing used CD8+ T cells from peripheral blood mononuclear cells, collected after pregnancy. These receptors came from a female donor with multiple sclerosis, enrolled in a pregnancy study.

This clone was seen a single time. Here the CDR3 DNA reads TGCGCCAGCAGCTTGCGACTAGCGGGGGACCGGTACCAAGAGACCCAGTACTTC. Translating it yields CASSLRLAGDRYQETQYF. This rearrangement joins TRBV5-1 to TRBJ2-5; 12 positions match TRBD2. Germline CDR1 reads SGHRS; CDR2 reads YFSETQ. The V segment lost 1 base and the J segment 0 bases; nucleotides outside the gene matches: 7. This CDR3 has 18 amino acids.

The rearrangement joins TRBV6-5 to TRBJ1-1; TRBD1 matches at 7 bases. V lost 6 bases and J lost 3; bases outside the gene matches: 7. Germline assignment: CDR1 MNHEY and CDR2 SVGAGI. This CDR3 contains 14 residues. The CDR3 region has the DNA TGTGCCAGCAGCGACAGGGTCGGTTACACTGAAGCTTTCTTT. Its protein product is CASSDRVGYTEAFF.

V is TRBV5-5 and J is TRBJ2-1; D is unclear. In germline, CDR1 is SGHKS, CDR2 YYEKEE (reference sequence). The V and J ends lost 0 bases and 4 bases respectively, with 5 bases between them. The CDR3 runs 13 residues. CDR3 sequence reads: CASSLGLYNEQFF. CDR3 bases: TGTGCCAGCAGCTTGGGACTGTACAATGAGCAGTTCTTC.

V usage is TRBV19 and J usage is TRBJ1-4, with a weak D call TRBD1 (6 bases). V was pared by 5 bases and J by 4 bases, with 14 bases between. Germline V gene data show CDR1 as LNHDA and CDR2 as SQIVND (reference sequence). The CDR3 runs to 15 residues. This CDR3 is CASSSGRTVNEKLFF. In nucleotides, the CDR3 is TGTGCCAGTAGTTCGGGTCGGACAGTTAATGAAAAACTGTTTTTT.

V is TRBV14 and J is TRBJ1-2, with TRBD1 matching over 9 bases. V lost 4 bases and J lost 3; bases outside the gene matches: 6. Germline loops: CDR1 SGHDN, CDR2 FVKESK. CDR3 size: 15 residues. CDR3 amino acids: CASSPPGQGDYGYTF. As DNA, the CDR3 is TGTGCCAGCAGCCCCCCGGGACAGGGAGACTATGGCTACACCTTC.

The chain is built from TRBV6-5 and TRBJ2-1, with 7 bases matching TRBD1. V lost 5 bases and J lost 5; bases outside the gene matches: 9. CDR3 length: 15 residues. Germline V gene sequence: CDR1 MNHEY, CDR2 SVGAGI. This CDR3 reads CASSRGTERNNEQFF. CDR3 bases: TGTGCCAGCAGTCGAGGGACAGAGCGGAACAATGAGCAGTTCTTC.

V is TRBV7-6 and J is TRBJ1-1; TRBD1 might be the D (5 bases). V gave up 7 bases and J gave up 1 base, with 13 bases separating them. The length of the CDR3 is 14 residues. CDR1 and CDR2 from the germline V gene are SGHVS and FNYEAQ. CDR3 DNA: TGTGCCAGCACCCCCGGGGGGTCGAACACTGAAGCTTTCTTT. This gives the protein CASTPGGSNTEAFF.

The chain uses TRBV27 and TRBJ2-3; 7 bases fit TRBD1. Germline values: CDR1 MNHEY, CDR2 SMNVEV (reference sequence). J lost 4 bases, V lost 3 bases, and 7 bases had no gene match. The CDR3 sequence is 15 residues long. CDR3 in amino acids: CASSFTTGIADTQYF. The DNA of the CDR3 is TGTGCCAGCAGTTTCACGACAGGGATCGCAGATACGCAGTATTTT.

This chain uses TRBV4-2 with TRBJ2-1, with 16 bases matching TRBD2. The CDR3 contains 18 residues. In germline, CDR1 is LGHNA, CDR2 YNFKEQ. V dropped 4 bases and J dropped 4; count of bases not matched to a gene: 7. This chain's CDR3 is CASSLGTSGGAIYNEQFF. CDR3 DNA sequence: TGTGCCAGCAGCCTCGGGACTAGCGGGGGGGCCATTTACAATGAGCAGTTCTTC.

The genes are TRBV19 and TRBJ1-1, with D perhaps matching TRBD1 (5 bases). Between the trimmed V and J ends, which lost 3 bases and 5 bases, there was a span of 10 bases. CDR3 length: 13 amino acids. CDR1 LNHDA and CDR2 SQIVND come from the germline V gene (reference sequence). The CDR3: CASSISGATEAFF. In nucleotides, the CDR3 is TGTGCCAGTAGTATCTCTGGGGCTACTGAAGCTTTCTTT.

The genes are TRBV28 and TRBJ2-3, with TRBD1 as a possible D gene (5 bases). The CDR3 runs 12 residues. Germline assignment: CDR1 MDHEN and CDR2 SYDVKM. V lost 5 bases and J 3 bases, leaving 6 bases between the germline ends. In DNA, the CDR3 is TGTGCCAGCAGTCCAGGGACAGATACGCAGTATTTT. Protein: CASSPGTDTQYF.

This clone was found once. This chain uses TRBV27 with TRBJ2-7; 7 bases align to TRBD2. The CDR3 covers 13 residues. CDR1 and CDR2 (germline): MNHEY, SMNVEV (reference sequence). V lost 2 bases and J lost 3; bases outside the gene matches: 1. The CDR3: CASSLAGVYEQYF. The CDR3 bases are TGTGCCAGCAGTTTAGCGGGGGTCTACGAGCAGTACTTC.

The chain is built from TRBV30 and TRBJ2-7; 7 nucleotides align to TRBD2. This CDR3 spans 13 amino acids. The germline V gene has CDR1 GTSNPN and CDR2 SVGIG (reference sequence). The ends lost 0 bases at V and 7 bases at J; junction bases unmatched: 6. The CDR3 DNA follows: TGTGCCTGGAGTGTCTCGGCGGGAGTTGAGCAGTACTTC. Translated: CAWSVSAGVEQYF.

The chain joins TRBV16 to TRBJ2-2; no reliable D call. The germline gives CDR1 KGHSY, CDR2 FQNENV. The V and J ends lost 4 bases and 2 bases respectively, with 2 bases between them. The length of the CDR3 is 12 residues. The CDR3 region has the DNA TGTGCCAGCAGCCCAAACACCGGGGAGCTGTTTTTT. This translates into CASSPNTGELFF.

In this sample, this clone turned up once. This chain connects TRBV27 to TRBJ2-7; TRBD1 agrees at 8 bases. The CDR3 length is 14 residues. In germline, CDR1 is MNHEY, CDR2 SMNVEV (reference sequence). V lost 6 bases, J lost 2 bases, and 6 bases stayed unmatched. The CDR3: CASSIGTGPYEQYF. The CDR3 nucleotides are TGTGCCAGCAGCATAGGGACAGGCCCCTACGAGCAGTACTTC.